What follows are 5 T cell receptor beta chains derived from one specimen sequenced in a study of blood T cell repertoires in COVID-19. Libraries were prepared by immunoSEQ multiplex PCR; TCRdb keeps only in-frame clonotypes and omits some of them. The sample consists of about 310,000 clones, roughly 87% of them appearing once. Sequencing was carried out using peripheral blood. The source is a young man with active or convalescent COVID-19.

The chain combines TRBV7-6 with TRBJ2-1; D call uncertain. The germline CDR1 and CDR2 sequences are SGHVS and FNYEAQ. Trimming pared 7 bases from V and 6 bases from J, leaving 7 bases between. This CDR3 comprises 11 residues. CDR3 in DNA: TGTGCCAGCATTTTCGGCAATGAGCAGTTCTTC. Translated: CASIFGNEQFF.

The gene calls are TRBV6-6 and TRBJ1-5; D is possibly TRBD1 (5 bases). Between the trimmed V and J ends, which lost 5 bases and 1 base, there was a span of 12 bases. The CDR3 has 15 residues. Germline lookup yields CDR1 MNHNY and CDR2 SVGAGI (reference sequence). The CDR3 sequence: CASSVGGSSNQPQHF. As DNA, the CDR3 is TGTGCCAGCAGTGTGGGGGGAAGCAGCAATCAGCCCCAGCATTTT.

The chain carries TRBV5-4 and TRBJ2-1, with 13 bases matching TRBD2. V shed 4 bases, J shed 4 bases, and the junction held 2 bases outside the gene matches. The CDR3 totals 15 residues. Germline lookup yields CDR1 SGHNT and CDR2 YYREEE (reference sequence). In DNA, the CDR3 is TGTGCCAGCAGCGAGGGACTAGCGGGGTACAATGAGCAGTTCTTC. Its protein is CASSEGLAGYNEQFF.

The rearrangement links TRBV5-1 to TRBJ2-1, with TRBD2 matching 11 bases. With 9 bases clipped from V and 5 bases from J, the junction kept 13 bases outside the gene matches. Germline loops: CDR1 SGHRS, CDR2 YFSETQ. The CDR3 is 16 residues long. The DNA of the CDR3 is TGCGCCACCTCGGATGGGGGACTAGCGGAGAACAATGAGCAGTTCTTC. This encodes CATSDGGLAENNEQFF.

The chain carries TRBV28 and TRBJ1-6; TRBD1 matches at 7 bases. The CDR3 totals 18 residues. J gave up 1 base and V 6 bases, and 12 bases lay outside the gene matches. Germline loops: CDR1 MDHEN, CDR2 SYDVKM. This CDR3 reads CASSSDRDPRSYNSPLHF. CDR3 coding DNA: TGTGCCAGCAGCTCAGACAGGGACCCTAGATCCTATAATTCACCCCTCCACTTT.